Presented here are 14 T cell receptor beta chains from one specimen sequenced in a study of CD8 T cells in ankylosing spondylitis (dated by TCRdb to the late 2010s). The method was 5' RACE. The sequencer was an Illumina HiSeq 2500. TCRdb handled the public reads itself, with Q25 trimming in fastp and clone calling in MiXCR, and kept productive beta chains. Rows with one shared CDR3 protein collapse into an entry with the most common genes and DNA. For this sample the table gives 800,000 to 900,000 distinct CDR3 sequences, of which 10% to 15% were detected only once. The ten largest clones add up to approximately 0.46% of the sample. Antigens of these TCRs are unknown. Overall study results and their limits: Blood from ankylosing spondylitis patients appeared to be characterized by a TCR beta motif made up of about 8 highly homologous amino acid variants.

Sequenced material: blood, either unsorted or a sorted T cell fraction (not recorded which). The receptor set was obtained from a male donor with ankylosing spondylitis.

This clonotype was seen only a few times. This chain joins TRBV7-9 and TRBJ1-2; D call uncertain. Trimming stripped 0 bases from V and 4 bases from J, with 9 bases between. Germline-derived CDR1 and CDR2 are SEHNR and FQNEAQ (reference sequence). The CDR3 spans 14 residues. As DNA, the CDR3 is TGTGCCAGCAGCTTAGCGGTAGCGGGCTATGGCTACACCTTC. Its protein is CASSLAVAGYGYTF.

The CDR3 here is CASSYLLGDEQFF. CDR3 nucleotides: TGTGCCAGCAGCTACTTACTGGGGGATGAGCAGTTCTTC. The rearrangement joins TRBV11-3 to TRBJ2-1; D assignment may be TRBD1 or TRBD2 (5 bases each). V lost 4 bases to trimming and J lost 8 bases, with 12 bases between them. CDR3 size: 13 residues. Germline CDR1 and CDR2: SGHNT and YENEEA.

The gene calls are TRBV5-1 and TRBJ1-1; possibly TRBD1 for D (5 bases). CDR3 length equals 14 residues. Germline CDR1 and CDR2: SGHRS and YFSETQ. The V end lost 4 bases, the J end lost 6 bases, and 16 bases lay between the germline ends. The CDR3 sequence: CASSQTTGPSEAFF. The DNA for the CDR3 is TGCGCCAGCAGCCAGACGACGGGGCCTTCTGAAGCTTTCTTT.

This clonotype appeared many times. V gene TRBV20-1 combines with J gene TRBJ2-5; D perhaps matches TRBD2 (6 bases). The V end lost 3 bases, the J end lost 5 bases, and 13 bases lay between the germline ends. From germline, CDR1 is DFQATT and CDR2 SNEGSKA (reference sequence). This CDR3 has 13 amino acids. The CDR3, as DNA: TGCAGTGCTAGGTCTACTCGGGGGGAGACCCAGTACTTC. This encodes CSARSTRGETQYF.

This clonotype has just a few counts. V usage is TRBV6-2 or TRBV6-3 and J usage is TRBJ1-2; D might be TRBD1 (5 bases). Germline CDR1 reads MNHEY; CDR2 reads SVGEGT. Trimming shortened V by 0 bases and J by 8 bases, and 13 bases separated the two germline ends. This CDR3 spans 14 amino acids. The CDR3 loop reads CASSYSRQGNGYTF. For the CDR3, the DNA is TGTGCCAGCAGTTACTCGAGGCAGGGAAACGGCTACACCTTC.

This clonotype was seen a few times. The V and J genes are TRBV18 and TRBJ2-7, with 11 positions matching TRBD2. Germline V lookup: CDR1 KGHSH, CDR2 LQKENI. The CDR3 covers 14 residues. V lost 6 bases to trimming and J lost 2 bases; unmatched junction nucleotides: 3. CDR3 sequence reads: CASSIAGGPYEQYF. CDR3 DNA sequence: TGTGCCAGCTCGATAGCGGGAGGGCCCTACGAGCAGTACTTC.

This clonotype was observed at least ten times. CDR3 residues: CASRGGRVPGELFF. CDR3 DNA sequence: TGTGCCAGCAGAGGGGGACGGGTGCCCGGGGAGCTGTTTTTT. This chain joins TRBV7-2 and TRBJ2-2; D perhaps matches TRBD1 (6 bases). CDR1 and CDR2 from the germline V gene are SGHTA and FQGNSA. The CDR3 extends over 14 amino acids. The germline V and J ends were trimmed by 6 bases and 6 bases, with 14 bases remaining between them.

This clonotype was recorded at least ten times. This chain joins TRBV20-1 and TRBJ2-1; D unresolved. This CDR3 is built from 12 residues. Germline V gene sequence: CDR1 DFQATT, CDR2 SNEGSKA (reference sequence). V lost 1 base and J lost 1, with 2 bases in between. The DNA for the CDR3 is TGCAGTGCTAGAGGGTCCTACAATGAGCAGTTCTTC. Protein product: CSARGSYNEQFF.

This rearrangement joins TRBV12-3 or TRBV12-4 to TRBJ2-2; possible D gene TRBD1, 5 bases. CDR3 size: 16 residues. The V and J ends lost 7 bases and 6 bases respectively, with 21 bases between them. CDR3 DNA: TGTGCCAGCACCGGTCGAGGTACAGGTGATTCCGGGGAGCTGTTTTTT. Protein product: CASTGRGTGDSGELFF.

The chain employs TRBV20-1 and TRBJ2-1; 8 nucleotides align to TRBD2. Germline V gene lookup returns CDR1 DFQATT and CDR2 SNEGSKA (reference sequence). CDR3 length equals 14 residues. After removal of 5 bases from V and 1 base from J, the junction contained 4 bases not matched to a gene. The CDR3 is CSAERGTSYNEQFF. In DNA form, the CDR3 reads TGCAGTGCTGAGCGGGGGACTTCCTACAATGAGCAGTTCTTC.

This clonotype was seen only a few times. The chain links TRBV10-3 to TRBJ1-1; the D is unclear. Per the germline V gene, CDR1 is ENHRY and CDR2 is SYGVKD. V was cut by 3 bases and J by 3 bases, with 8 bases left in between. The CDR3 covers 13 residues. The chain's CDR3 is CAISDRKDTEAFF. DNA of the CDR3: TGTGCCATCAGTGACAGGAAAGACACTGAAGCTTTCTTT.

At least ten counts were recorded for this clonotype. CDR3 residues: CASSTDPGTDTQYF. The CDR3 bases are TGTGCCAGTAGTACAGACCCGGGAACAGATACGCAGTATTTT. This chain links TRBV19 with TRBJ2-3; tentatively, D is TRBD2 (5 bases). This CDR3 comprises 14 residues. Deletions cut 4 bases from V and 3 bases from J, with 11 bases between. The germline CDR1 and CDR2 sequences are LNHDA and SQIVND (reference sequence).

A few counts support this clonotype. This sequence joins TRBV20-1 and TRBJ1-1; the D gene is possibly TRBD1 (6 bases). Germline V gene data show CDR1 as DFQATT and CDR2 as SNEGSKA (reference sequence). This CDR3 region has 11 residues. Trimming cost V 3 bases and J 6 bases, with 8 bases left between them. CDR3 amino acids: CSASGGPEAFF. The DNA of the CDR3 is TGCAGTGCTAGTGGGGGCCCTGAAGCTTTCTTT.

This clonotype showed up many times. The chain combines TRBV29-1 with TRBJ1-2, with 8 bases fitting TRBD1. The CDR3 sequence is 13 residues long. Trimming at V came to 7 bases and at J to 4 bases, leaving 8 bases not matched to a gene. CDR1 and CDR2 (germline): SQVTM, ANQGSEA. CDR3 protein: CSAGQGESYGYTF. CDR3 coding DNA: TGCAGCGCCGGACAGGGAGAAAGCTATGGCTACACCTTC.